This T cell receptor (beta chain) derives from a study of blood T cells in healthy people across ages. The draw of peripheral blood yielded around 9.6 milliliters from each donor. The germline V gene encodes CDR1 LGHDT and CDR2 YNNKEL (reference sequence). The CDR3 is made up of 16 amino acids. Trimming took off 4 bases at V and 1 base at J, with 17 bases between the two ends. Through a sample-barcoded 5' primer and a J-beta primer mix, a second PCR was run for about 7 to 12 cycles. TCRdb analysed the 5' RACE reads with MiXCR anew, one entry per CDR3 protein. Among approximately 960,000 distinct CDR3 sequences listed, roughly 28% were seen once. There are a few counts of this clonotype. In addition, the sample was reused for a study of T cells of mothers and their children.

The chain couples TRBV3-1 to TRBJ2-7; D is tentatively TRBD1 or TRBD2 (6 bases each). This receptor was identified in a woman aged 40-49 years in good health. The sequencing input was blood. CDR3 region: CASSPQQGGVSYEQYF. The CDR3 DNA is TGTGCCAGCAGCCCACAACAGGGAGGAGTATCCTACGAGCAGTACTTC.